The 27 T cell receptor beta chains listed next were all sequenced from one sample in a study of cytomegalovirus exposure and HLA in healthy donors. PCR amplification relied on 60 Vbeta primers (plus 13 Jbeta primers). Using immunoSEQ multiplex PCR, the repertoire was profiled, and TCRdb retains in-frame clones only, with some absent. The sample includes around 190,000 clones, 79% of them seen just once. Sequencing input: PBMCs. The receptors originated from a woman aged 35 to 49 in good health and CMV-seronegative.

The chain has TRBV5-1 and TRBJ2-1, with TRBD2 matching over 7 bases. CDR1 is SGHRS, CDR2 YFSETQ, per germline. Trimming cost V 4 bases and J 4 bases; bases outside gene matches: 11. CDR3 length: 16 amino acids. In DNA form, the CDR3 reads TGCGCCAGCAGCCCTGCCGGGTCGGGAGGATACAATGAGCAGTTCTTC. Its protein is CASSPAGSGGYNEQFF.

The rearrangement joins TRBV7-6 to TRBJ1-3; 7 positions match TRBD1. Germline CDR1 reads SGHVS; CDR2 reads FNYEAQ. This CDR3 region has 14 residues. V dropped 7 bases and J dropped 3; count of bases not matched to a gene: 6. The CDR3 protein is CASTTGDSGNTIYF. DNA of the CDR3: TGTGCCAGCACCACAGGGGATAGTGGAAACACCATATATTTT.

The CDR3 DNA sequence: TGTGCCATCAAGGCGGCTAGCTCCTACAATGAGCAGTTCTTC. As protein: CAIKAASSYNEQFF. The V and J genes are TRBV10-3 and TRBJ2-1; D gene unclear. The V gene's germline CDR1 is ENHRY and CDR2 SYGVKD. The CDR3 is 14 residues long. V lost 7 bases and J 0 bases, leaving 10 bases between the germline ends.

As concerns this clone: Compared with germline, one end of the junction differs, possibly owing to a read error. Other DNA sequences of this sample code for an identical CDR3. The chain combines TRBV9 with TRBJ1-1; the match to TRBD1 covers 9 bases. The CDR3 has 22 amino acids. Germline CDR1 is SGDLS and CDR2 is YYNGEE. This CDR3 reads CASSVTPYPLQGAITMNTEAFF. The DNA for the CDR3 is TGTGCCAGCAGCGTAACCCCTTACCCTTTACAGGGGGCGATTACTATGAATACTGAAGCTTTCTTT.

V gene TRBV19 combines with J gene TRBJ1-1, with D possibly being TRBD1 (5 bases). The CDR3 has 13 amino acids. Between the trimmed V and J ends, which lost 5 bases and 0 bases, there was a span of 7 bases. Per the germline V gene, CDR1 is LNHDA and CDR2 is SQIVND (reference sequence). The CDR3 sequence: CASSETVNTEAFF. The CDR3 DNA reads as TGTGCCAGTAGTGAGACAGTGAACACTGAAGCTTTCTTT.

CDR3 region: CASSLVFPQGEKLFF. The DNA of the CDR3 is TGTGCCAGCAGCTTAGTATTCCCCCAGGGGGAAAAACTGTTTTTT. The chain uses TRBV7-9 and TRBJ1-4; weak D call: TRBD1 (6 bases). The ends were cut back, 1 base at V and 8 bases at J, with 14 bases in the middle. The CDR3 is made up of 15 amino acids. Looked up from germline, CDR1 is SEHNR and CDR2 is FQNEAQ (reference sequence).

The chain is built from TRBV7-8 and TRBJ2-7; D gene ambiguous. The CDR3 has 12 amino acids. V was shortened by 5 bases and J by 3 bases, with 8 bases between the two germline ends. Germline V CDR1 and CDR2: SGHVS, FQNEAQ. Written as DNA, the CDR3 is TGTGCCAGCAGCCCCACAGACTACGAGCAGTACTTC. Protein sequence: CASSPTDYEQYF.

The chain uses TRBV7-3 and TRBJ2-1, with 10 bases fitting TRBD2. V trimming: 5 bases; J trimming: 4 bases; junction bases outside the gene matches: 8. Germline CDR1 and CDR2: SGHTA and FQGTGA. The CDR3 consists of 16 residues. In DNA, the CDR3 is TGTGCCAGCAGCCCGAGGACTAGCGGACTGTACAATGAGCAGTTCTTC. This translates into CASSPRTSGLYNEQFF.

The chain has TRBV5-1 and TRBJ2-6; no definite D call. The CDR3 has 14 amino acids. V was cut by 4 bases and J by 1 base, with 6 bases left in between. Germline CDR1 SGHRS, CDR2 YFSETQ. DNA of the CDR3: TGCGCCAGCAGCGTTAAATCTGGGGCCAACGTCCTGACTTTC. Encoded protein: CASSVKSGANVLTF.

This rearrangement joins TRBV7-3 to TRBJ2-1; 11 bases fit TRBD2. The ends lost 4 bases at V and 3 bases at J; junction bases unmatched: 5. This CDR3 region has 16 residues. Germline-derived CDR1 and CDR2 are SGHTA and FQGTGA. The CDR3 DNA reads TGTGCCAGCAGCTCCTCGGGACTAGCGGACTACAATGAGCAGTTCTTC. Translated, it gives CASSSSGLADYNEQFF.

V and J are TRBV7-2 and TRBJ1-2; D is perhaps TRBD1 (5 bases). With 1 base removed from V and 3 bases from J, the gap between germline ends came to 9 bases. CDR1 and CDR2 (germline): SGHTA, FQGNSA. The CDR3 totals 14 residues. The DNA for the CDR3 is TGTGCCAGCAGCTTAGTTGCGACAGACTATGGCTACACCTTC. Its translation: CASSLVATDYGYTF.

This clone was recorded at least ten times. The chain uses TRBV11-2 and TRBJ1-6; TRBD1 is a possible D gene (5 bases). V was cut by 0 bases and J by 14 bases, with 11 bases left in between. CDR1 SGHAT and CDR2 FQNNGV come from the germline V gene. This CDR3 comprises 13 residues. The CDR3 DNA reads TGTGCCAGCAGCTTAGAGGCAGGGTACACCCTCCACTTT. This encodes CASSLEAGYTLHF.

The chain uses TRBV10-2 and TRBJ2-1; TRBD1 agrees at 8 bases. Trimming at V came to 2 bases and at J to 7 bases, leaving 4 bases not matched to a gene. The CDR3 loop spans 14 amino acids. Germline CDR1 is WSHSY and CDR2 is SAAADI. DNA of the CDR3: TGCGCCAGCAGTGAGCAGGGGGCGCGTAATGAGCAGTTCTTC. It codes for CASSEQGARNEQFF.

The chain carries TRBV19 and TRBJ1-3; D call uncertain. CDR3 length: 16 amino acids. V lost 4 bases, J lost 0 bases, and 13 bases lay in between. Germline CDR1 reads LNHDA; CDR2 reads SQIVND (reference sequence). The DNA for the CDR3 is TGTGCCAGTAGTAGGAATGGAGGTAGCTCTGGAAACACCATATATTTT. The encoded protein is CASSRNGGSSGNTIYF.

CDR3 protein: CAWSRQGGTEAFF. Here the CDR3 DNA reads TGTGCCTGGAGTCGACAGGGCGGTACTGAAGCTTTCTTT. V is TRBV30 and J is TRBJ1-1, with TRBD1 identical over 7 bases. Germline V gene lookup returns CDR1 GTSNPN and CDR2 SVGIG (reference sequence). The CDR3 length is 13 residues. J gave up 5 bases and V 2 bases, and 5 bases lay outside the gene matches.

The rearrangement uses TRBV10-1 and TRBJ2-2, with no clear D. The CDR3 is made up of 14 amino acids. Germline V gene data show CDR1 as WNHNN and CDR2 as SYGVQD (reference sequence). Between the trimmed V and J ends, which lost 2 bases and 5 bases, there was a span of 9 bases. Here the CDR3 reads CASSEDIQTGELFF. The CDR3 DNA is TGCGCCAGCAGTGAGGACATCCAAACCGGGGAGCTGTTTTTT.

This clone occurred a few times. At the DNA level, this CDR3 is encoded by other sequences in the same sample as well. The chain couples TRBV30 to TRBJ1-5, with D tentatively TRBD1 (6 bases). Germline assignment: CDR1 GTSNPN and CDR2 SVGIG (reference sequence). This CDR3 region has 15 residues. Trimming took 0 bases from V and 0 from J, leaving 9 bases between them. The CDR3 coding sequence is TGTGCCTGGAGTGTAGGGGGTAATAGCAATCAGCCCCAGCATTTT. Its protein is CAWSVGGNSNQPQHF.

This chain uses TRBV6-6 with TRBJ2-7, with 14 bases fitting TRBD2. Looked up from germline, CDR1 is MNHNY and CDR2 is SVGAGI (reference sequence). The CDR3 loop spans 16 amino acids. V was clipped by 9 bases and J by 5 bases; unmatched bases: 12. In nucleotides, the CDR3 is TGTGCCAGTCGACTAGCGGGAGGGCCTGGACCCCACGAGCAGTACTTC. It specifies CASRLAGGPGPHEQYF.

The chain links TRBV6-1 to TRBJ1-3; D is unclear. The length of the CDR3 is 16 residues. Germline V gene sequence: CDR1 MNHNS, CDR2 SASEGT. Trimming stripped 0 bases from V and 0 bases from J, with 9 bases between. This CDR3 is CASSEAGVRSGNTIYF. In DNA, the CDR3 is TGTGCCAGCAGTGAAGCCGGTGTTCGCTCTGGAAACACCATATATTTT.

The V call is TRBV7-9, the J call TRBJ2-1; TRBD1 might be the D (6 bases). This CDR3 contains 12 residues. Per the germline V gene, CDR1 is SEHNR and CDR2 is FQNEAQ (reference sequence). The ends were cut back, 2 bases at V and 11 bases at J, with 10 bases in the middle. The CDR3 sequence: CASSLRQEKQFF. The CDR3 DNA follows: TGTGCCAGCAGCTTACGACAGGAAAAGCAGTTCTTC. Supplemented by reference TRBV7-9 and TRBJ2-1, the full variable domain reads DTGVSQNPRHKITKRGQNVTFRCDPISEHNRLYWYRQTLGQGPEFLTYFQNEAQLEKSRLLSDRFSAERPKGSFSTLEIQRTEQGDSAMYLCASSLRQEKQFFGPGTRLTVL.

The genes are TRBV5-1 and TRBJ2-3; 13 bases map to TRBD2. The germline gives CDR1 SGHRS, CDR2 YFSETQ. The V segment lost 4 bases and the J segment 3 bases; nucleotides outside the gene matches: 5. CDR3 length equals 16 residues. CDR3 loop: CASSQWTSGRTDTQYF. The DNA for the CDR3 is TGCGCCAGCAGCCAATGGACTAGCGGGAGAACAGATACGCAGTATTTT.

The V and J genes are TRBV5-1 and TRBJ2-2; D is uncertain. Germline CDR1 reads SGHRS; CDR2 reads YFSETQ. Deletions cut 0 bases from V and 6 bases from J, with 6 bases between. The CDR3 is 13 residues long. CDR3 amino acids: CASSLVGAGELFF. CDR3 nucleotide sequence: TGCGCCAGCAGCTTGGTGGGCGCCGGGGAGCTGTTTTTT.

This clone was counted a single time. One end of the junction varies from germline; a read error may be responsible. The chain links TRBV7-7 to TRBJ2-7; D may be TRBD2 (6 bases). CDR1 SSHAT and CDR2 FNYEAQ come from the germline V gene (reference sequence). The CDR3 sequence is 14 residues long. In nucleotides, the CDR3 is TGTGCTAGCAGCTTAGCGGCAGGCCCCTACGAGCAGTACTTC. This gives the protein CASSLAAGPYEQYF.

This chain joins TRBV19 and TRBJ1-5; a possible D gene is TRBD1 (5 bases). The length of the CDR3 is 17 residues. V was pared by 7 bases and J by 2 bases, with 21 bases between. Germline loops: CDR1 LNHDA, CDR2 SQIVND (reference sequence). The CDR3 reads CASTPRMGLIGNQPQHF. As DNA, the CDR3 is TGTGCCAGTACCCCCAGAATGGGGCTGATCGGCAATCAGCCCCAGCATTTT.

This clone was picked up one time. The chain employs TRBV6-5 and TRBJ1-1; perhaps TRBD1 as D (5 bases). The CDR3 contains 13 residues. CDR1 is MNHEY and CDR2 is SVGAGI in the germline V gene. Between the trimmed V and J ends, which lost 8 bases and 2 bases, there was a span of 12 bases. The DNA of the CDR3 is TGTGCCAGCCTCTCCCAGGGTAACACTGAAGCTTTCTTT. Its protein product is CASLSQGNTEAFF.

This chain joins TRBV11-3 and TRBJ2-7, with D maybe TRBD1 (7 bases). The CDR3 covers 17 residues. CDR1 is SGHNT and CDR2 is YENEEA in the germline V gene. The V and J ends lost 2 bases and 1 base respectively, with 18 bases between them. CDR3 nucleotide sequence: TGTGCCAGCAGCTTATTCCTCGGAGGGGACAGTTCCTACGAGCAGTACTTC. This encodes CASSLFLGGDSSYEQYF. The full variable domain, its missing parts supplied by reference TRBV11-3 and TRBJ2-7, is EAGVVQSPRYKIIEKKQPVAFWCNPISGHNTLYWYLQNLGQGPELLIRYENEEAVDDSQLPKDRFSAERLKGVDSTLKIQPAELGDSAVYLCASSLFLGGDSSYEQYFGPGTRLTVT.

CDR3 sequence (DNA): TGTGCCAGCACCCCTCCATCCGCCAGGGACAACTACACCTTC. This sequence encodes CASTPPSARDNYTF. The chain couples TRBV2 to TRBJ1-2; D might be TRBD1 (6 bases). V gave up 7 bases and J gave up 10 bases, with 22 bases separating them. The CDR3 loop spans 14 amino acids. Germline assignment: CDR1 SNHLY and CDR2 FYNNEI.